The 20 T cell receptor beta chains in this list originate from one sample, sequenced in a study of post-analysis software for immune sequencing data. These receptors have no identified antigens. Overall study findings and caveats: Relative to controls, patients had about five TRBV segments at higher frequency, with TRBV5-6, TRBV5-1 and TRBV20-1 among these.

Unique-molecular-identifier-tagged TCR beta cDNA libraries were used. MiXCR, applied by TCRdb to the PCR reads, yields one record per CDR3 protein. The sample includes fewer than 550,000 distinct CDR3 sequences, about a third of them seen just once. Specimen: blood. Receptors originate from a girl younger than 18 with multiple sclerosis.

This chain joins TRBV5-1 and TRBJ1-2; no clear D. V was trimmed by 4 bases and J by 8 bases, leaving 21 bases between them. This CDR3 has 15 amino acids. The germline V gene has CDR1 SGHRS and CDR2 YFSETQ. The CDR3 DNA reads as TGCGCCAGCAGCATTATTGACTCCATCTCGCAGGGCTACACCTTC. Its translation: CASSIIDSISQGYTF.

As to this clonotype: Germline and junction disagree at one end, which may indicate a read error. The gene calls are TRBV6-5 and TRBJ1-4; D is possibly TRBD1 (5 bases). The CDR3 covers 14 residues. Germline values: CDR1 MNHEY, CDR2 SVGAGI. In DNA, the CDR3 is TGTGTCAGCAGTTACCGACAGTATAATGAAAAACTGTTTTTT. Translating gives CVSSYRQYNEKLFF.

For this clonotype: This CDR3 is missing its conserved last phenylalanine or tryptophan, likely due to a read error. The DNA for the CDR3 is TGCAGTGCTAGATCCCCAGGGAGCACAGATACGCAGTATTGT. This gives the protein CSARSPGSTDTQYC. The chain couples TRBV20-1 to TRBJ2-3; a weak D match, TRBD1 (5 bases). The CDR3 covers 14 residues. Germline V lookup: CDR1 DFQATT, CDR2 SNEGSKA (reference sequence). Trimming cost V 2 bases and J 0 bases, with 9 bases left between them.

Of note for this clonotype: The junction shows a germline mismatch at one end, possibly a read error. The CDR3 DNA reads as TGCAGTGCTAGTCTGGACACCGATAACTATGACTACACCTTC. Translation gives CSASLDTDNYDYTF. The J gene is TRBJ1-2, the V gene TRBV20-1; D is perhaps TRBD1 (5 bases). The length of the CDR3 is 14 residues. Germline CDR1 reads DFQATT; CDR2 reads SNEGSKA (reference sequence).

V gene TRBV11-2 combines with J gene TRBJ1-1; D is unclear. The CDR3 consists of 14 residues. The V and J ends lost 2 bases and 0 bases respectively, with 7 bases between them. The germline V gene encodes CDR1 SGHAT and CDR2 FQNNGV. The CDR3 DNA is TGTGCCAGCAGCTTATCCCCTTTGAACACTGAAGCTTTCTTT. It is translated as CASSLSPLNTEAFF.

The chain combines TRBV6-5 with TRBJ2-7; tentatively, D is TRBD2 (6 bases). The CDR3 has 14 amino acids. Between the trimmed V and J ends, which lost 3 bases and 6 bases, there was a span of 15 bases. Germline loops: CDR1 MNHEY, CDR2 SVGAGI. The CDR3 nucleotides read TGTGCCAGCAGTTATTCTACATCAGCGGGCGAGCAGTACTTC. It specifies CASSYSTSAGEQYF.

The sample holds a few counts of this clonotype. The genes are TRBV20-1 and TRBJ1-6; D is perhaps TRBD1 (5 bases). Trimming shortened V by 1 base and J by 0 bases, and 13 bases separated the two germline ends. CDR1 and CDR2 (germline): DFQATT, SNEGSKA (reference sequence). This CDR3 contains 17 residues. CDR3 protein: CSARVGRASSYNSPLHF. The CDR3 bases are TGCAGTGCTAGAGTAGGCAGGGCGAGCTCCTATAATTCACCCCTCCACTTT.

The gene calls are TRBV3-1 and TRBJ2-1; perhaps D is TRBD1 or TRBD2 (7 bases each). The CDR3 loop spans 15 amino acids. Germline assignment: CDR1 LGHDT and CDR2 YNNKEL (reference sequence). V lost 4 bases and J 6 bases, leaving 16 bases between the germline ends. The CDR3: CASSPGGGGSNEQFF. The CDR3 bases are TGTGCCAGCAGCCCAGGGGGAGGGGGAAGCAATGAGCAGTTCTTC.

This sequence joins TRBV3-1 and TRBJ2-5; maybe TRBD2 (6 bases). The DNA end lines up better with TRBJ2-7; the J call may be wrong. The length of the CDR3 is 14 residues. Germline CDR1 is LGHDT and CDR2 is YNNKEL (reference sequence). CDR3 coding DNA: TGTGCCAGCAGCCAAGAACTAGCCACCTACGAGCAGTACTTC. Residues: CASSQELATYEQYF.

The J gene is TRBJ2-5, the V gene TRBV14; TRBD2 aligns across 10 bases. V lost 7 bases to trimming and J lost 6 bases; unmatched junction nucleotides: 8. CDR3 length: 14 residues. The germline gives CDR1 SGHDN, CDR2 FVKESK. The CDR3 sequence is CASNPSGGGKTQYF. The DNA for the CDR3 is TGTGCCAGCAACCCTAGCGGGGGTGGGAAGACCCAGTACTTC.

There are a few counts of this clonotype. The chain employs TRBV10-3 and TRBJ2-5; D could derive from TRBD1 or TRBD2 (5 bases each). V lost 0 bases, J lost 1 base, and 9 bases lay in between. Germline loops: CDR1 ENHRY, CDR2 SYGVKD. The CDR3 length is 15 residues. CDR3 nucleotide sequence: TGTGCCATCAGTGAGTCAGGGGACGGCCAAGAGACCCAGTACTTC. Protein: CAISESGDGQETQYF.

V and J are TRBV25-1 and TRBJ1-2; D gene unclear. The CDR3 spans 12 residues. V lost 3 bases and J 8 bases, leaving 10 bases between the germline ends. CDR1 MGHDK and CDR2 SYGVNS come from the germline V gene. CDR3 loop: CASSDVHGGYTF. CDR3 nucleotides: TGTGCCAGCAGTGATGTTCACGGCGGCTACACCTTC.

This chain connects TRBV20-1 to TRBJ2-5; a possible D gene is TRBD2 (7 bases). This CDR3 spans 15 amino acids. CDR1 and CDR2 from the germline V gene are DFQATT and SNEGSKA (reference sequence). Trimming cost V 5 bases and J 2 bases, with 18 bases left between them. The CDR3 bases are TGCAGTGCTCGCGGAGGGGGGGCCGGGCAAGAGACCCAGTACTTC. It yields the protein CSARGGGAGQETQYF.

This clonotype was observed a few times. This rearrangement joins TRBV20-1 to TRBJ2-1, with D maybe TRBD2 (6 bases). In germline, CDR1 is DFQATT, CDR2 SNEGSKA (reference sequence). The CDR3 has 15 residues. V dropped 1 base and J dropped 7 bases, with 17 bases sitting between them. The CDR3 DNA follows: TGCAGTGCTAGAGGCCCGACCGGGGCGGGAAATGAGCAGTTCTTC. Amino acids: CSARGPTGAGNEQFF.

The rearrangement uses TRBV5-1 and TRBJ2-3; no reliable D call. V was pared by 3 bases and J by 1 base, with 15 bases between. This CDR3 is 16 amino acids long. Germline assignment: CDR1 SGHRS and CDR2 YFSETQ. DNA of the CDR3: TGCGCCAGCAGCTCTCTAGGCGACCTGGGCACAGATACGCAGTATTTT. This translates into CASSSLGDLGTDTQYF.

This clonotype showed up many times. The rearrangement links TRBV10-3 to TRBJ2-7; the D is unclear. The germline V gene encodes CDR1 ENHRY and CDR2 SYGVKD. The germline V and J ends were trimmed by 3 bases and 4 bases, with 4 bases remaining between them. The CDR3 has 11 amino acids. CDR3 sequence reads: CAISEGYEQYF. The DNA for the CDR3 is TGTGCCATCAGTGAAGGGTACGAGCAGTACTTC.

The rearrangement links TRBV12-3 or TRBV12-4 to TRBJ2-3; 8 positions match TRBD2. V dropped 2 bases and J dropped 8; count of bases not matched to a gene: 9. CDR3 length: 15 amino acids. In DNA, the CDR3 is TGTGCCAGCAGTTTAATCGGTCCCGCGGGAGGTACGCAGTATTTT. It yields the protein CASSLIGPAGGTQYF.

This clonotype was picked up one time. The chain recombines TRBV6-1 with TRBJ2-1; D is unclear. The closer fit of TRBJ2-7 to the DNA end suggests the J call may be wrong. The germline V gene encodes CDR1 MNHNS and CDR2 SASEGT. The CDR3 length is 13 residues. CDR3 amino acids: CASTVGSYNEQYF. The DNA for the CDR3 is TGTGCCAGTACAGTGGGTTCGTACAATGAGCAGTACTTC.

This chain connects TRBV4-2 to TRBJ1-4; tentative D call: TRBD1 (6 bases). V lost 6 bases and J 6 bases, leaving 23 bases between the germline ends. The CDR3 has 17 amino acids. Germline loops: CDR1 LGHNA, CDR2 YNFKEQ. The CDR3 reads CASSTGPRGGADEKLFF. For the CDR3, the DNA is TGTGCCAGCAGTACAGGACCAAGAGGGGGGGCAGATGAAAAACTGTTTTTT.

In this sample, this clonotype turned up many times. The gene calls are TRBV7-2 and TRBJ1-4; maybe TRBD1 (5 bases). CDR3 length: 15 residues. V was pared by 4 bases and J by 0 bases, with 9 bases between. The germline V gene has CDR1 SGHTA and CDR2 FQGNSA. CDR3 residues: CASSYSRATNEKLFF. For the CDR3, the DNA is TGTGCCAGCAGCTACTCCAGGGCAACTAATGAAAAACTGTTTTTT.